Listed here are 14 T cell receptor beta chains from one sample, sequenced in a study of cytomegalovirus exposure and HLA in healthy donors. A multiplex PCR was run with 60 Vbeta primers and 13 Jbeta primers. Sequenced by immunoSEQ multiplex PCR; TCRdb stores in-frame clones only, minus some. This table has fewer than 150,000 clones, about 74% appearing once. Sequencing used PBMCs. The receptors were sampled from a man aged 40-55 years in good health and CMV-seronegative.

This chain joins TRBV9 and TRBJ2-2; 8 nucleotides align to TRBD1. Germline V gene lookup returns CDR1 SGDLS and CDR2 YYNGEE. The CDR3 sequence is 16 residues long. V shed 3 bases, J shed 4 bases, and the junction held 8 bases outside the gene matches. CDR3 nucleotide sequence: TGTGCCAGCAGCGCAACGACAGGGGTTCCCACCGGGGAGCTGTTTTTT. Amino acid sequence: CASSATTGVPTGELFF. Based on the CDR3 plus reference TRBV9 and TRBJ2-2, the full variable domain is DSGVTQTPKHLITATGQRVTLRCSPRSGDLSVYWYQQSLDQGLQFLIQYYNGEERAKGNILERFSAQQFPDLHSELNLSSLELGDSALYFCASSATTGVPTGELFFGEGSRLTVL.

The chain recombines TRBV28 with TRBJ2-1, with D hard to call. The CDR3 runs to 12 residues. Trimming removed 3 bases from V and 5 bases from J, with 5 bases in between. Germline V CDR1 and CDR2: MDHEN, SYDVKM. The CDR3 DNA sequence: TGTGCCAGCAGTTTCTCTCACAATGAGCAGTTCTTC. Residues: CASSFSHNEQFF.

The chain combines TRBV27 with TRBJ2-7, with D possibly matching TRBD2 (6 bases). V lost 7 bases and J 0 bases, leaving 16 bases between the germline ends. The germline V gene has CDR1 MNHEY and CDR2 SMNVEV (reference sequence). The CDR3 loop spans 15 amino acids. CDR3 protein: CASTWGPSDSYEQYF. The CDR3 DNA is TGTGCCAGCACGTGGGGTCCTAGCGACTCCTACGAGCAGTACTTC.

CDR3 loop: CASTGTGDEQYF. CDR3 DNA: TGTGCCTCGACCGGGACAGGGGACGAGCAGTACTTC. This chain connects TRBV30 to TRBJ2-7; 10 positions agree with TRBD1. The CDR3 is 12 residues long. Germline lookup yields CDR1 GTSNPN and CDR2 SVGIG (reference sequence). V lost 7 bases and J lost 5; bases outside the gene matches: 5.

The gene calls are TRBV11-2 and TRBJ1-5; perhaps TRBD1 as D (5 bases). CDR1 and CDR2 (germline): SGHAT, FQNNGV. V was pared by 4 bases and J by 3 bases, with 13 bases between. The CDR3 contains 15 residues. CDR3 region: CASSSFSGNNQPQHF. In DNA form, the CDR3 reads TGTGCCAGCAGCTCCTTTTCAGGGAACAATCAGCCCCAGCATTTT.

The chain is built from TRBV7-9 and TRBJ2-7; perhaps TRBD1 as D (6 bases). The CDR3 consists of 12 residues. Trimming shortened V by 3 bases and J by 6 bases, and 9 bases separated the two germline ends. Germline CDR1 SEHNR, CDR2 FQNEAQ (reference sequence). CDR3 sequence (DNA): TGTGCCAGCAGCTTCCCAGGGGTCGAGCAGTACTTC. Protein sequence: CASSFPGVEQYF.

The chain carries TRBV4-1 and TRBJ1-1; 7 bases align to TRBD1. The germline gives CDR1 MGHRA, CDR2 YSYEKL. V lost 3 bases and J lost 0; bases outside the gene matches: 4. CDR3 length equals 15 residues. CDR3 nucleotide sequence: TGCGCCAGCAGCCAGGGGGACAGTCTGAACACTGAAGCTTTCTTT. Protein product: CASSQGDSLNTEAFF.

The chain carries TRBV4-1 and TRBJ1-3; D possibly corresponds to TRBD1 (6 bases). CDR3 length: 14 residues. Looked up from germline, CDR1 is MGHRA and CDR2 is YSYEKL. V lost 3 bases, J lost 7 bases, and 13 bases lay in between. The CDR3 reads CASSHPQGGNTIYF. CDR3 DNA sequence: TGCGCCAGCAGCCACCCACAGGGTGGCAACACCATATATTTT.

This chain connects TRBV5-4 to TRBJ1-2; TRBD1 matches 10 bases. The CDR3 covers 15 residues. Trimming at V came to 2 bases and at J to 5 bases, leaving 6 bases not matched to a gene. In germline, CDR1 is SGHNT, CDR2 YYREEE (reference sequence). The CDR3: CASSLARDRGYGYTF. The CDR3 DNA reads as TGTGCCAGCAGCTTAGCCCGGGACAGGGGTTATGGCTACACCTTC.

This clone showed up just a few times. V is TRBV9 and J is TRBJ1-6, with 8 nucleotides matching TRBD1. This CDR3 has 16 amino acids. Looked up from germline, CDR1 is SGDLS and CDR2 is YYNGEE. The ends lost 3 bases at V and 4 bases at J; junction bases unmatched: 6. Here the CDR3 DNA reads TGTGCCAGCAGCGCCCAGGGGGCTCTATATAATTCACCCCTCCACTTT. Its translation: CASSAQGALYNSPLHF.

CDR3 region: CSVEDQEGTEAFF. The CDR3 nucleotides are TGCAGCGTTGAAGATCAGGAGGGGACTGAAGCTTTCTTT. The chain has TRBV29-1 and TRBJ1-1; TRBD1 is a possible D gene (5 bases). CDR3 length equals 13 residues. Per germline, CDR1 SQVTM and CDR2 ANQGSEA. V shed 0 bases and J shed 5 bases, with 10 bases lying between them.

The table lists this clone with a few counts. The chain links TRBV19 to TRBJ1-2; no clear D gene. V lost 3 bases and J lost 6, with 8 bases in between. Germline V gene lookup returns CDR1 LNHDA and CDR2 SQIVND (reference sequence). The CDR3 extends over 12 amino acids. The CDR3 reads CASSIRRDGYTF. CDR3 in DNA: TGTGCCAGTAGTATCCGGCGGGATGGCTACACCTTC.

The chain is built from TRBV9 and TRBJ1-4; D gene unclear. Germline CDR1 and CDR2: SGDLS and YYNGEE. The V gene lost 3 bases and the J gene lost 0 bases, with 24 bases spanning the gap. The CDR3 totals 20 residues. The CDR3 nucleotides are TGTGCCAGCAGCGCCGGGCCGGGAGGCGGTTTGTCCGCAACTAATGAAAAACTGTTTTTT. The encoded protein is CASSAGPGGGLSATNEKLFF.

The rearrangement links TRBV10-3 to TRBJ1-6; 8 positions match TRBD1. Germline V lookup: CDR1 ENHRY, CDR2 SYGVKD. This CDR3 spans 15 amino acids. J lost 7 bases, V lost 10 bases, and 12 bases had no gene match. The CDR3 protein is CATSPGQGQNSPLHF. Written as DNA, the CDR3 is TGTGCCACCAGCCCAGGACAGGGTCAAAATTCACCCCTCCACTTT.